The subject of this entry is one T cell receptor (beta chain). It has no known antigen specificity. The input lacks base qualities; no much larger clone sits a single base away. The data belong to a study of control samples from healthy donors and cancer patients (dated by TCRdb to about 2020). Library generation was performed with the immunoSEQ multiplex PCR assay. As stored in TCRdb, this immuneACCESS dataset retains in-frame rearrangements with V and J assigned. A fraction of the clones does not appear; measured against another copy, unresolved V genes explain less than half of the discrepancy, and the remainder lacks a known reason. Across this sample there are some 150,000 clones, with 93% seen only once. Together, the top ten hold 2% to 2.5% of the sample. From the cysteine up to the phenylalanine, the CDR3 has a length of 16 residues. Of the read, only the CDR3 DNA is kept; its 48 bases are in frame from base 1. As encoded in the germline V gene (reference sequence), CDR1 is SGHNT while CDR2 is YYREEE. V and J lose 0 bases and 6 bases, and a span of 15 bases separates them.

This sequence uses TRBV5-4 and TRBJ2-2, with TRBD2 tentatively as D gene (6 bases match). This TCR derives from a man in his fifties or sixties in good health. Specimen: blood. The DNA reads TGTGCCAGCAGCTTGGGCGGGACTGGAAAACCCGGGGAGCTGTTTTTT. Translated, it reads CASSLGGTGKPGELFF.